Below, 30 T cell receptor beta chains from the same sample are listed, as sequenced in a study of early T cells in non-severe SARS-CoV-2 infection. From the 5' RACE reads, TCRdb called clonotypes with MiXCR, one entry per CDR3 protein. The data contain roughly 75,000 distinct CDR3 sequences, approximately 15% of them singletons. The sample consisted of whole blood. Source of these receptors: an adult who was a healthcare worker with PCR-confirmed SARS-CoV-2 infection or an uninfected control (not recorded which).

V usage is TRBV6-6 and J usage is TRBJ1-6; D perhaps matches TRBD1 (5 bases). V lost 2 bases to trimming and J lost 4 bases, with 9 bases between them. The CDR3 extends over 15 amino acids. Germline values: CDR1 MNHNY, CDR2 SVGAGI (reference sequence). The CDR3 loop reads CASSYSGGYNSPLHF. The CDR3 DNA sequence: TGTGCCAGCAGTTACAGCGGGGGGTATAATTCACCCCTCCACTTT.

This clonotype was counted only a few times. The V call is TRBV3-1, the J call TRBJ1-5, with a weak D call TRBD1 (5 bases). Germline V lookup: CDR1 LGHDT, CDR2 YNNKEL (reference sequence). The CDR3 is 14 residues long. The V and J ends lost 3 bases and 7 bases respectively, with 13 bases between them. CDR3 residues: CASSQGVEKQPQHF. The CDR3 DNA is TGTGCCAGCAGCCAGGGGGTGGAGAAACAGCCCCAGCATTTT.

This clonotype was observed a handful of times. This chain uses TRBV7-3 with TRBJ2-5; D may be TRBD2 (5 bases). V was trimmed by 5 bases and J by 4 bases, leaving 17 bases between them. CDR1 and CDR2 (germline): SGHTA, FQGTGA. The CDR3 covers 15 residues. CDR3 amino acids: CASSTGRATPETQYF. The CDR3 DNA reads as TGTGCCAGCAGCACCGGGCGGGCTACCCCAGAGACCCAGTACTTC.

The rearrangement joins TRBV12-2 to TRBJ1-5. TRBV12-2 is a known pseudogene. The CDR3 covers 12 residues. The CDR3 DNA is TGTGCAAGTCGCGTGAGGGATCAGCCCCAGCATTTT. This sequence encodes CASRVRDQPQHF.

J is TRBJ2-5 and V is TRBV27; TRBD1 matches at 7 bases. Germline values: CDR1 MNHEY, CDR2 SMNVEV (reference sequence). J was trimmed by 4 bases and V by 5 bases; bases with no gene match: 16. This CDR3 contains 17 residues. CDR3 coding DNA: TGTGCCAGCAGTCCCTACCTGACAGGGAATGTTCGAGAGACCCAGTACTTC. Its translation: CASSPYLTGNVRETQYF.

This rearrangement joins TRBV2 to TRBJ2-1; D is uncertain. Germline CDR1 is SNHLY and CDR2 is FYNNEI. This CDR3 is built from 14 residues. The ends were cut back, 6 bases at V and 6 bases at J, with 15 bases in the middle. CDR3 in amino acids: CASSPEAGFNEQFF. The CDR3 bases are TGTGCCAGCAGCCCTGAGGCAGGTTTCAATGAGCAGTTCTTC.

This clonotype was seen only a few times. V is TRBV28 and J is TRBJ1-6; 7 nucleotides match TRBD1. The CDR3 covers 19 residues. V lost 8 bases and J lost 6; bases outside the gene matches: 22. Germline CDR1 reads MDHEN; CDR2 reads SYDVKM. The CDR3 nucleotides are TGTGCCAGCGAGGGACAGATAAAAAGTCCCGCGTTGATTAATTCACCCCTCCACTTT. It encodes CASEGQIKSPALINSPLHF.

This clonotype was detected a few times. The chain couples TRBV11-3 to TRBJ1-1; D is unclear. Per the germline V gene, CDR1 is SGHNT and CDR2 is YENEEA. Trimming took off 3 bases at V and 6 bases at J, with 14 bases between the two ends. The CDR3 has 14 residues. The CDR3 loop is CASSLGGVRAEAFF. The CDR3 DNA reads TGTGCCAGCAGCTTGGGCGGGGTCCGCGCTGAAGCTTTCTTT. The whole variable domain, remainder taken from reference TRBV11-3 and TRBJ1-1, is EAGVVQSPRYKIIEKKQPVAFWCNPISGHNTLYWYLQNLGQGPELLIRYENEEAVDDSQLPKDRFSAERLKGVDSTLKIQPAELGDSAVYLCASSLGGVRAEAFFGQGTRLTVV.

The chain uses TRBV18 and TRBJ1-5, with D possibly TRBD1 on 6 matching bases. The germline CDR1 and CDR2 sequences are KGHSH and LQKENI. V lost 6 bases, J lost 3 bases, and 12 bases lay in between. The CDR3 runs to 14 residues. In nucleotides, the CDR3 is TGTGCCAGCTCGCAACAGGGCGCCAATCAGCCCCAGCATTTT. It codes for CASSQQGANQPQHF. The full variable domain, completed using reference TRBV18 and TRBJ1-5, is NAGVMQNPRHLVRRRGQEARLRCSPMKGHSHVYWYRQLPEEGLKFMVYLQKENIIDESGMPKERFSAEFPKEGPSILRIQQVVRGDSAAYFCASSQQGANQPQHFGDGTRLSIL.

The genes are TRBV10-3 and TRBJ1-1; D is unresolved. CDR3 length: 14 amino acids. CDR1 and CDR2 from the germline V gene are ENHRY and SYGVKD. V dropped 7 bases and J dropped 4 bases, with 16 bases sitting between them. The CDR3 DNA reads TGTGCCATCACCTCCACGGGGATCCTCACTGAAGCTTTCTTT. It yields the protein CAITSTGILTEAFF.

The J gene is TRBJ2-7, the V gene TRBV12-5, with 9 bases identical to TRBD2. CDR1 and CDR2 from the germline V gene are LGHNT and FRNRAP. With V trimmed by 0 bases and J by 2 bases, 11 bases remained unmatched. This CDR3 is 18 amino acids long. The chain's CDR3 is CASGLVSKREVGTYEQYF. Here the CDR3 DNA reads TGTGCTAGTGGTTTGGTATCGAAGCGGGAGGTGGGAACCTACGAGCAGTACTTC. The full variable domain, with the rest looked up from reference TRBV12-5 and TRBJ2-7, is DARVTQTPRHKVTEMGQEVTMRCQPILGHNTVFWYRQTMMQGLELLAYFRNRAPLDDSGMPKDRFSAEMPDATLATLKIQPSEPRDSAVYFCASGLVSKREVGTYEQYFGPGTRLTVT.

The chain combines TRBV19 with TRBJ2-5, with 10 bases that match TRBD2. J was trimmed by 4 bases and V by 5 bases; bases with no gene match: 7. This CDR3 comprises 15 residues. Germline CDR1 reads LNHDA; CDR2 reads SQIVND (reference sequence). CDR3 residues: CASSPGLADLETQYF. The CDR3 DNA reads as TGTGCCAGTAGTCCCGGACTAGCGGACCTAGAGACCCAGTACTTC.

This clonotype was counted many times. This chain uses TRBV7-9 with TRBJ2-1, with D possibly matching TRBD2 (6 bases). V was shortened by 6 bases and J by 0 bases, with 12 bases between the two germline ends. The CDR3 spans 15 residues. Per germline, CDR1 SEHNR and CDR2 FQNEAQ (reference sequence). CDR3 sequence: CASSPPTSSYNEQFF. The CDR3 DNA reads as TGTGCCAGCAGTCCACCGACTAGCTCCTACAATGAGCAGTTCTTC.

Concerning this clonotype itself: The junction does not match germline at one end; this may be a read error. The V gene is TRBV20-1, the J gene TRBJ2-1, with D perhaps matching TRBD2 (6 bases). Germline loops: CDR1 DFQATT, CDR2 SNEGSKA (reference sequence). This CDR3 is 15 amino acids long. DNA for the CDR3: TGCAGTGCTAGTCTCGGGCTAGCGTCCTCCAATGAGCAGTTCTTC. Protein: CSASLGLASSNEQFF.

The rearrangement uses TRBV15 and TRBJ2-1; perhaps D is TRBD1 or TRBD2 (5 bases each). The V gene's germline CDR1 is LNHNV and CDR2 YYDKDF (reference sequence). This CDR3 has 19 amino acids. Trimming left V 4 bases short and J 5 bases short, with 27 bases between. DNA for the CDR3: TGTGCCACCAGCACGAGGGGACGAGTTCTAGCCGCATCCCACAATGAGCAGTTCTTC. Translation gives CATSTRGRVLAASHNEQFF.

The V and J genes are TRBV5-1 and TRBJ1-1; D unclear. V lost 5 bases, J lost 6 bases, and 11 bases lay in between. The CDR3 has 12 residues. Germline V lookup: CDR1 SGHRS, CDR2 YFSETQ. CDR3 protein: CASREVSSEAFF. CDR3 DNA: TGCGCCAGCAGGGAAGTTAGCTCTGAAGCTTTCTTT.

The chain is built from TRBV7-9 and TRBJ2-7, with unresolved D. Germline loops: CDR1 SEHNR, CDR2 FQNEAQ (reference sequence). V was shortened by 5 bases and J by 7 bases, with 15 bases between the two germline ends. CDR3 length: 13 amino acids. CDR3: CASSPTRALEQYF. In DNA, the CDR3 is TGTGCCAGCAGCCCTACCAGAGCCCTAGAGCAGTACTTC.

Concerning this clonotype: This may come from a read error, since a much larger clone is one base off. This chain connects TRBV12-3 or TRBV12-4 to TRBJ1-3; D not certain. Deletions cut 9 bases from V and 4 bases from J, with 16 bases between. CDR3 length equals 14 residues. The DNA for the CDR3 is TGTGCCAGAAGTCCCCAAGTGTCCGGAAACACCATATATTTT. Its protein is CARSPQVSGNTIYF.

The V call is TRBV29-1, the J call TRBJ2-7, with 14 bases fitting TRBD2. V dropped 6 bases and J dropped 1; count of bases not matched to a gene: 8. Germline CDR1 reads SQVTM; CDR2 reads ANQGSEA. This CDR3 has 16 amino acids. DNA of the CDR3: TGCAGCGTCCTGGGACTAGCGGGAGCTTCTTCCTACGAGCAGTACTTC. Its protein product is CSVLGLAGASSYEQYF.

This chain connects TRBV12-3 or TRBV12-4 to TRBJ2-7, with D hard to call. Trimming removed 7 bases from V and 6 bases from J, with 16 bases in between. There are 13 residues in the CDR3. The CDR3 bases are TGTGCCAGCAAGTTGGCTTTTAGCCCCGAGCAGTACTTC. This translates into CASKLAFSPEQYF.

The gene calls are TRBV20-1 and TRBJ1-1; D might be TRBD1 (5 bases). Germline V gene data show CDR1 as DFQATT and CDR2 as SNEGSKA (reference sequence). CDR3 length: 15 amino acids. The germline V and J ends were trimmed by 6 bases and 0 bases, with 17 bases remaining between them. The CDR3 loop reads CSAPSGRGMNTEAFF. As DNA, the CDR3 is TGCAGTGCCCCCAGCGGGCGGGGCATGAACACTGAAGCTTTCTTT.

This clonotype was detected a few times. The rearrangement joins TRBV11-2 to TRBJ2-5; 7 bases are a match to TRBD1. J gave up 3 bases and V 2 bases, and 6 bases lay outside the gene matches. The CDR3 is made up of 15 amino acids. Germline V gene sequence: CDR1 SGHAT, CDR2 FQNNGV. CDR3 sequence reads: CASSLRGQVKETQYF. CDR3 nucleotides: TGTGCCAGCAGCTTAAGAGGACAGGTCAAAGAGACCCAGTACTTC. Looking up the rest from reference TRBV11-2 and TRBJ2-5 gives the full variable domain: EAGVAQSPRYKIIEKRQSVAFWCNPISGHATLYWYQQILGQGPKLLIQFQNNGVVDDSQLPKDRFSAERLKGVDSTLKIQPAKLEDSAVYLCASSLRGQVKETQYFGPGTRLLVL.

The table lists this clonotype with a few counts. This sequence joins TRBV10-3 and TRBJ2-1; TRBD1 matches at 9 bases. V dropped 4 bases and J dropped 3; count of bases not matched to a gene: 4. The CDR3 consists of 15 residues. Germline loops: CDR1 ENHRY, CDR2 SYGVKD. CDR3 in amino acids: CAISVGTGIYNEQFF. CDR3 sequence (DNA): TGTGCCATCAGTGTGGGGACAGGGATCTACAATGAGCAGTTCTTC.

This clonotype showed up just a few times. V usage is TRBV18 and J usage is TRBJ2-5; TRBD1 matches 7 bases. Germline values: CDR1 KGHSH, CDR2 LQKENI. After removal of 4 bases from V and 4 bases from J, the junction contained 6 bases not matched to a gene. CDR3 length: 14 residues. The DNA for the CDR3 is TGTGCCAGCTCACAGGGGGCAGGCAGAGAGACCCAGTACTTC. This encodes CASSQGAGRETQYF. Drawing the rest from reference TRBV18 and TRBJ2-5, the complete variable domain is NAGVMQNPRHLVRRRGQEARLRCSPMKGHSHVYWYRQLPEEGLKFMVYLQKENIIDESGMPKERFSAEFPKEGPSILRIQQVVRGDSAAYFCASSQGAGRETQYFGPGTRLLVL.

This clonotype turned up a few times. V and J are TRBV6-6 and TRBJ2-7; no clear D. The length of the CDR3 is 13 residues. V was cut by 4 bases and J by 7 bases, with 14 bases left in between. CDR1 MNHNY and CDR2 SVGAGI come from the germline V gene (reference sequence). CDR3 residues: CASSSARVGEQYF. CDR3 DNA sequence: TGTGCCAGCAGTTCCGCTCGAGTGGGGGAGCAGTACTTC.

Only a few counts were recorded for this clonotype. The rearrangement joins TRBV20-1 to TRBJ2-1, with 10 bases fitting TRBD2. The germline V gene encodes CDR1 DFQATT and CDR2 SNEGSKA (reference sequence). Trimming removed 5 bases from V and 7 bases from J; junction bases left unmatched: 8. The CDR3 sequence is 14 residues long. CDR3 DNA sequence: TGCAGTGCTCTCCGAGCGGGAGGGACGAATGAGCAGTTCTTC. Encoded protein: CSALRAGGTNEQFF.

This clonotype has at least ten counts. In DNA, the CDR3 is TGCAGTGCTAGAGAATCGGGGGTGACTAACTATGGCTACACCTTC. Protein: CSARESGVTNYGYTF. J is TRBJ1-2 and V is TRBV20-1; possible D gene TRBD1, 5 bases. Germline CDR1 reads DFQATT; CDR2 reads SNEGSKA (reference sequence). The CDR3 is made up of 15 amino acids. Trimming stripped 0 bases from V and 0 bases from J, with 11 bases between.

The chain joins TRBV29-1 to TRBJ2-3, with D possibly matching TRBD1 (5 bases). With 3 bases removed from V and 5 bases from J, the gap between germline ends came to 18 bases. The length of the CDR3 is 15 residues. Germline V gives CDR1 SQVTM, CDR2 ANQGSEA. CDR3 coding DNA: TGCAGCGTTGACCCACTCTTTGGGGCGGAAGATACGCAGTATTTT. It is translated as CSVDPLFGAEDTQYF.

The V and J genes are TRBV5-4 and TRBJ1-4, with D hard to call. The germline V gene has CDR1 SGHNT and CDR2 YYREEE (reference sequence). The germline V and J ends were trimmed by 1 base and 11 bases, with 12 bases remaining between them. The CDR3 runs 13 residues. The CDR3 DNA reads as TGTGCCAGCAGCTTGAGCGGGCCTGGGAAACTGTTTTTT. Its translation: CASSLSGPGKLFF. The variable domain in full, completed from reference TRBV5-4 and TRBJ1-4, reads ETGVTQSPTHLIKTRGQQVTLRCSSQSGHNTVSWYQQALGQGPQFIFQYYREEENGRGNFPPRFSGLQFPNYSSELNVNALELDDSALYLCASSLSGPGKLFFGSGTQLSVL.

The chain uses TRBV19 and TRBJ2-1; D gene unclear. Trimming cost V 5 bases and J 2 bases, with 16 bases left between them. The CDR3 loop spans 16 amino acids. The germline V gene encodes CDR1 LNHDA and CDR2 SQIVND (reference sequence). DNA for the CDR3: TGTGCCAGTAGTTATGAGACGGGTGCTGCCTACAATGAGCAGTTCTTC. Translated, it gives CASSYETGAAYNEQFF.